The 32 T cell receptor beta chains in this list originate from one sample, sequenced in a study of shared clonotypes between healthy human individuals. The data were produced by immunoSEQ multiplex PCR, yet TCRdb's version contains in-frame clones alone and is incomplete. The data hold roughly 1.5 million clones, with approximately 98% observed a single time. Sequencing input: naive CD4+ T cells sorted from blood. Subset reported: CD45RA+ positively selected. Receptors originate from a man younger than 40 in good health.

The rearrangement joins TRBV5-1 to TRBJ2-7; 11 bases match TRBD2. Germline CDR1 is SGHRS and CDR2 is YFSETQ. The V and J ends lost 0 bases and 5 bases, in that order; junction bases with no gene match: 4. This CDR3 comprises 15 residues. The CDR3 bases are TGCGCCAGCAGCTTGGCTAGCGGGAGGCTAGACGAGCAGTACTTC. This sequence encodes CASSLASGRLDEQYF.

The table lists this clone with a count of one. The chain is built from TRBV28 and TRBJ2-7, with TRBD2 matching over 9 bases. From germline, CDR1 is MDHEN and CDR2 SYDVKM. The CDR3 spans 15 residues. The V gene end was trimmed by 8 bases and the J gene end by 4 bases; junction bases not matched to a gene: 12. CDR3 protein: CASAGSTSGKYEQYF. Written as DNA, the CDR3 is TGTGCCAGCGCCGGATCGACTAGCGGCAAATACGAGCAGTACTTC.

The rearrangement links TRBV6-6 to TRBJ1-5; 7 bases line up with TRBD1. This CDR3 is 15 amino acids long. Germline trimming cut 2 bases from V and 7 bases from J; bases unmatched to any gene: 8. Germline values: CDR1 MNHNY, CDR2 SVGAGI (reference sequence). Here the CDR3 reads CASSYRQGRGQPQHF. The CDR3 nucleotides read TGTGCCAGCAGTTACAGACAGGGACGGGGACAGCCCCAGCATTTT.

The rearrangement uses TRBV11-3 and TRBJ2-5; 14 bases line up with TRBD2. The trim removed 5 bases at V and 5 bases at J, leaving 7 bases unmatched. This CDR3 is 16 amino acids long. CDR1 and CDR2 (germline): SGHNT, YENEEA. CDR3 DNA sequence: TGTGCCAGCAGCCCTGGGACTAGCGGGAGTGGGGAGACCCAGTACTTC. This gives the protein CASSPGTSGSGETQYF.

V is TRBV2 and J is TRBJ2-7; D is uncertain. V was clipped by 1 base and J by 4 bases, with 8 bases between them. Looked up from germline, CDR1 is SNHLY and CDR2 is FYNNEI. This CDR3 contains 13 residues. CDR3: CASSEVKKYEQYF. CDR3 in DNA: TGTGCCAGCAGTGAAGTGAAGAAATACGAGCAGTACTTC.

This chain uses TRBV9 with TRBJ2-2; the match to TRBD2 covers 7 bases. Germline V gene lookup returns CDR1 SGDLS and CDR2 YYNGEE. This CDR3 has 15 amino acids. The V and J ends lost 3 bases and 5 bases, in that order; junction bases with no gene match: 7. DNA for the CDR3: TGTGCCAGCAGCGCAGCGACTAGCCCAACCGGGGAGCTGTTTTTT. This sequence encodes CASSAATSPTGELFF.

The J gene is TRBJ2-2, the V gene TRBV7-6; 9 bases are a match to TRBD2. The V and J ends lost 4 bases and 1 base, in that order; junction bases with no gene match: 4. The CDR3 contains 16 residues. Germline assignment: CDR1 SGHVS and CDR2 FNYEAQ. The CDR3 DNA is TGTGCCAGCAGCTATAGCGGGAGAGGGAACACCGGGGAGCTGTTTTTT. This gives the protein CASSYSGRGNTGELFF.

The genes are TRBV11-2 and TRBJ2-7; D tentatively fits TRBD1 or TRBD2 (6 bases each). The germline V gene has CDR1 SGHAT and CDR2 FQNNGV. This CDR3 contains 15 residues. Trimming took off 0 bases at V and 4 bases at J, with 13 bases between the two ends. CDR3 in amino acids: CASSLDPRGRYEQYF. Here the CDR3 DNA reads TGTGCCAGCAGCTTAGATCCCCGGGGGCGATACGAGCAGTACTTC.

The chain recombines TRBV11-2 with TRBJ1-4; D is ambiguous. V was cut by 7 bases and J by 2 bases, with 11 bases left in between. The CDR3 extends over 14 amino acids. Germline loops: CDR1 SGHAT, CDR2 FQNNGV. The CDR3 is CASTPYSTNEKLFF. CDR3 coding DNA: TGTGCCAGCACCCCCTACTCTACTAATGAAAAACTGTTTTTT.

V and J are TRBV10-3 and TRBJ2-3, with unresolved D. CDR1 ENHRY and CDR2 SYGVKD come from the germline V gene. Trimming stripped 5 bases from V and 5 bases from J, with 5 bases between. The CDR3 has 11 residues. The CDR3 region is CAISNLDTQYF. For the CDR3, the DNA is TGTGCCATCAGTAATTTAGATACGCAGTATTTT.

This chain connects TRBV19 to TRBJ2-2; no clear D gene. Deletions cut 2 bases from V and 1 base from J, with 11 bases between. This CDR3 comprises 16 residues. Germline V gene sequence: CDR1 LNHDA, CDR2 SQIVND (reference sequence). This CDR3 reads CASSIYHTKNTGELFF. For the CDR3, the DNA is TGTGCCAGTAGTATATATCATACGAAGAACACCGGGGAGCTGTTTTTT.

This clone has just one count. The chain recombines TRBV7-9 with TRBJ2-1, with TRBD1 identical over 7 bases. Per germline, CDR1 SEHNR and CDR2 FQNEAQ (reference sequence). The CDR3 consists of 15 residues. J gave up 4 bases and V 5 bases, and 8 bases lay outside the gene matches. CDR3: CASSLRQGRYNEQFF. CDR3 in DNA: TGTGCCAGCAGCCTGCGACAGGGCCGTTACAATGAGCAGTTCTTC.

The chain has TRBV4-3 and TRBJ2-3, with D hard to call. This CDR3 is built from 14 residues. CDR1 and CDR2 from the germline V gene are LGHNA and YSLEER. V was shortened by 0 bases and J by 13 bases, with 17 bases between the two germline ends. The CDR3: CASSQDRRQPPKYF. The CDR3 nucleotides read TGCGCCAGCAGCCAAGATCGCAGGCAGCCGCCGAAGTATTTT.

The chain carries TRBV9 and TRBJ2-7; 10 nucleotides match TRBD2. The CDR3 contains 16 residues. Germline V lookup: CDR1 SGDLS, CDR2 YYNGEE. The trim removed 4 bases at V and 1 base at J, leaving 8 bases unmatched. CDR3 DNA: TGTGCCAGCAGCCGAAAACTAGCGGGATCTTCCTACGAGCAGTACTTC. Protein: CASSRKLAGSSYEQYF.

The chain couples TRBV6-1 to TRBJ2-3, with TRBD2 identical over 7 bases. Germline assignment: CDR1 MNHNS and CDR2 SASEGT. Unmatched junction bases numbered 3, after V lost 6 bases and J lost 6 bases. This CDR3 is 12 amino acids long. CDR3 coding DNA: TGTGCCAGCAGCGCCGGGAGGGATACGCAGTATTTT. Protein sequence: CASSAGRDTQYF.

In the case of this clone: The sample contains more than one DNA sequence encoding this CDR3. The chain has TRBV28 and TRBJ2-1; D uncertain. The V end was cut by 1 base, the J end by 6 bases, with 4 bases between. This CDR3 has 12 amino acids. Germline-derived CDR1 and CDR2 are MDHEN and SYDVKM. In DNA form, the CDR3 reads TGTGCCAGCAGTTTATTAGGCAATGAGCAGTTCTTC. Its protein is CASSLLGNEQFF.

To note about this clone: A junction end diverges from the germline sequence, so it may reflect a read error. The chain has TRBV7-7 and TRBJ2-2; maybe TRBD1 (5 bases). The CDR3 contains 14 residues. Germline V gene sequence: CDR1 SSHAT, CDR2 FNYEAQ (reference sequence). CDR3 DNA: TGTGCTAGCAGCCATATTCAGGGCGCCGGGGAGCTGTTTTTT. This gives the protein CASSHIQGAGELFF. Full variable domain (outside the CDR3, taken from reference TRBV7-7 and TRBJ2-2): GAGVSQSPRYKVTKRGQDVTLRCDPISSHATLYWYQQALGQGPEFLTYFNYEAQPDKSGLPSDRFSAERPEGSISTLTIQRTEQRDSAMYRCASSHIQGAGELFFGEGSRLTVL.

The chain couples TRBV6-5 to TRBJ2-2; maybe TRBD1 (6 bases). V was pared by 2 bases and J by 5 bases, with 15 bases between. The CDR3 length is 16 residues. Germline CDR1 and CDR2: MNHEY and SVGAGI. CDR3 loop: CASSYVPGTLTGELFF. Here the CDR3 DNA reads TGTGCCAGCAGTTACGTTCCCGGGACATTAACCGGGGAGCTGTTTTTT.

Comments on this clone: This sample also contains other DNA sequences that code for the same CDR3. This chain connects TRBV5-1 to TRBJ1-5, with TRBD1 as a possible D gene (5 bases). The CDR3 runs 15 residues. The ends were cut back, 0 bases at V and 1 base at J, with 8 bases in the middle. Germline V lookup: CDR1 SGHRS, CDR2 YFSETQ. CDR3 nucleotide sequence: TGCGCCAGCAGCTTGGGGGGCAAAAGCAATCAGCCCCAGCATTTT. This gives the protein CASSLGGKSNQPQHF. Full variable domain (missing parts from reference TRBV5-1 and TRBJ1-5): KAGVTQTPRYLIKTRGQQVTLSCSPISGHRSVSWYQQTPGQGLQFLFEYFSETQRNKGNFPGRFSGRQFSNSRSEMNVSTLELGDSALYLCASSLGGKSNQPQHFGDGTRLSIL.

The CDR3 region has the DNA TGTGCCAGCTCACCATTCGGGAGCATGAACACCGGGGAGCTGTTTTTT. This gives the protein CASSPFGSMNTGELFF. This chain links TRBV18 with TRBJ2-2; D might be TRBD2 (6 bases). The CDR3 has 16 amino acids. Germline V gene sequence: CDR1 KGHSH, CDR2 LQKENI. V lost 2 bases and J lost 1, with 11 bases in between. Using reference TRBV18 and TRBJ2-2 for the parts outside the CDR3, the full variable domain is NAGVMQNPRHLVRRRGQEARLRCSPMKGHSHVYWYRQLPEEGLKFMVYLQKENIIDESGMPKERFSAEFPKEGPSILRIQQVVRGDSAAYFCASSPFGSMNTGELFFGEGSRLTVL.

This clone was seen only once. The CDR3 DNA sequence: TGTGCCAGCAGCCCATCCGGAGGGAGGTACGAGCAGTACTTC. Amino acid sequence: CASSPSGGRYEQYF. The chain combines TRBV6-1 with TRBJ2-7; D may be TRBD2 (6 bases). Trimming cost V 6 bases and J 4 bases, with 16 bases left between them. The CDR3 totals 14 residues. The germline V gene has CDR1 MNHNS and CDR2 SASEGT.

CDR3 residues: CASRKGRVRTDTQYF. The CDR3 DNA reads TGTGCCAGCAGAAAGGGGCGAGTTCGCACAGATACGCAGTATTTT. V usage is TRBV7-8 and J usage is TRBJ2-3; D perhaps matches TRBD1 (5 bases). The germline V and J ends were trimmed by 6 bases and 1 base, with 14 bases remaining between them. There are 15 residues in the CDR3. Germline CDR1 and CDR2: SGHVS and FQNEAQ.

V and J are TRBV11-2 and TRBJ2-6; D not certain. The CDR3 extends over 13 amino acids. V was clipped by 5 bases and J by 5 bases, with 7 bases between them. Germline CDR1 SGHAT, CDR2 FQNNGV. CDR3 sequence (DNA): TGTGCCAGCAGCCCCCAGAGGGCCAACGTCCTGACTTTC. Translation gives CASSPQRANVLTF.

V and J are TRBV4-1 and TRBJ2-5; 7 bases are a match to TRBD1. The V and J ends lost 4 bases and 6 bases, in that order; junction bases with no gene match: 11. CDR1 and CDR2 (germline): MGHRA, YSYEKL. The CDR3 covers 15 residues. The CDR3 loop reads CASSLTMTGWKTQYF. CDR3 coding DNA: TGCGCCAGCAGCCTAACCATGACAGGGTGGAAGACCCAGTACTTC.

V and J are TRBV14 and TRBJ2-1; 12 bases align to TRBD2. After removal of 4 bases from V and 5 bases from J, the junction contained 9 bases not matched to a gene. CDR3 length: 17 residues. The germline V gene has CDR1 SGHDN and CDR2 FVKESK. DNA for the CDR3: TGTGCCAGCAGCCCTAACGCTGGACTAGCGGGAAACAATGAGCAGTTCTTC. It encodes CASSPNAGLAGNNEQFF.

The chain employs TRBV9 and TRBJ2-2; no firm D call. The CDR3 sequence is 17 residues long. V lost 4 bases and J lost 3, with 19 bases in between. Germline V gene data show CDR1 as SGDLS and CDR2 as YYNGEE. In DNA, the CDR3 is TGTGCCAGCAGCCCCGAACTCCGAGGACCCTACACCGGGGAGCTGTTTTTT. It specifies CASSPELRGPYTGELFF.

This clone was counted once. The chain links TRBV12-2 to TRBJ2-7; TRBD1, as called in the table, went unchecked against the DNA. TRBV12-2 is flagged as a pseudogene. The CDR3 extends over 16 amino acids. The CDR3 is CASRVRTGELFYEQYF. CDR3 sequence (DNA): TGTGCAAGTCGCGTACGTACAGGGGAGTTGTTCTACGAGCAGTACTTC.

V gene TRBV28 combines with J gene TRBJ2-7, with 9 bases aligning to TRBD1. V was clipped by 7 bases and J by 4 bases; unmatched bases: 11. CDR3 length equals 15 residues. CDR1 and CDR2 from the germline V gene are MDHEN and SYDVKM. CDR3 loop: CASNRPGTGNYEQYF. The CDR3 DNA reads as TGTGCCAGCAACCGACCCGGGACAGGGAATTACGAGCAGTACTTC. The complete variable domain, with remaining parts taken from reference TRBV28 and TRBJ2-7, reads DVKVTQSSRYLVKRTGEKVFLECVQDMDHENMFWYRQDPGLGLRLIYFSYDVKMKEKGDIPEGYSVSREKKERFSLILESASTNQTSMYLCASNRPGTGNYEQYFGPGTRLTVT.

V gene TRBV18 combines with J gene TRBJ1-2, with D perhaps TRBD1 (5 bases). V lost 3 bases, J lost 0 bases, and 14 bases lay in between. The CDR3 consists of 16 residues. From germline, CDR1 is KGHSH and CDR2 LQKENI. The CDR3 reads CASSPVGRRANYGYTF. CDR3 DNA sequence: TGTGCCAGCTCACCGGTGGGGCGGAGAGCTAACTATGGCTACACCTTC. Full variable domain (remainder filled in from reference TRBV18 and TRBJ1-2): NAGVMQNPRHLVRRRGQEARLRCSPMKGHSHVYWYRQLPEEGLKFMVYLQKENIIDESGMPKERFSAEFPKEGPSILRIQQVVRGDSAAYFCASSPVGRRANYGYTFGSGTRLTVV.

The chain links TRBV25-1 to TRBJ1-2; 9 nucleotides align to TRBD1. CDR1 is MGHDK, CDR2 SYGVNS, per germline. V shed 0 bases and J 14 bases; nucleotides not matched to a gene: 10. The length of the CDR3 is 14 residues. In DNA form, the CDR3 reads TGTGCCAGCAGTGAATACCGGACAGGGGAATCCGTAACCTTC. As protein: CASSEYRTGESVTF.

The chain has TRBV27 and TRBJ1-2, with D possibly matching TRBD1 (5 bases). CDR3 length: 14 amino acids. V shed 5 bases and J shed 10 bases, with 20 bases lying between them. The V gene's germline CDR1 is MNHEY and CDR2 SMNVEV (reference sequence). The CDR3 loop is CASSPGGASFYYTF. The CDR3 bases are TGTGCCAGCAGTCCCGGTGGGGCCTCATTTTACTACACCTTC.

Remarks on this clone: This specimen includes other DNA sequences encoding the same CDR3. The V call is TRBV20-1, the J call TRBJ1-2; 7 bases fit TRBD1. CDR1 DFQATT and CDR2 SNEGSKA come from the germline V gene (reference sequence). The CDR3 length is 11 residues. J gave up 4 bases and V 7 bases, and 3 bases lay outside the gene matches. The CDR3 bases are TGCAGTGGGGCAGGGGGCTATGGCTACACCTTC. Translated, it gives CSGAGGYGYTF.